This entry concerns a single T cell receptor beta chain. Its target is unknown. Germline V gene lookup returns CDR1 LGHNA and CDR2 YNFKEQ. The V gene end was trimmed by 4 bases and the J gene end by 8 bases; junction bases not matched to a gene: 13. This CDR3 has 16 amino acids. TCRdb's copy holds only in-frame clones and misses some; the assay was immunoSEQ multiplex PCR. The data show just under 20,000 clones, approximately 90% seen once. This specimen comes from a study of T cells in localized non-small cell lung cancer. Study conclusions and caveats: Multi-region tumor sequencing was not done, so intratumor heterogeneity could not be excluded. Higher blood T cell density went with longer overall survival. Adjacent lung exhibited a median of approximately 50 among the 100 most abundant tumor clones. Clonality peaked in uninvolved adjacent lung rather than tumor.

The V call is TRBV4-2, the J call TRBJ1-2, with 10 bases fitting TRBD1. The sequencing here drew on peripheral blood, taken before any cancer treatment. This sequence originates from a man aged 40-75 years with stage I lung adenocarcinoma. CDR3 protein: CASSPNPGTGVFGYTF. As DNA, the CDR3 is TGTGCCAGCAGCCCCAATCCCGGGACAGGGGTTTTCGGCTACACCTTC.